What follows are 31 T cell receptor beta chains derived from one specimen sequenced in a study of T cells in narcolepsy. Profiling relied on immunoSEQ multiplex PCR, and the TCRdb table lists in-frame clones only, not all of them. Of about 30,000 clones in the sample, around four fifths were seen once. The source material was CD45RA- memory CD4+ T cells from PBMCs. These receptors all come from a human donor with narcolepsy.

This sequence joins TRBV28 and TRBJ2-1; 7 bases are shared with TRBD1. Germline loops: CDR1 MDHEN, CDR2 SYDVKM. After removal of 4 bases from V and 7 bases from J, the junction contained 13 bases not matched to a gene. This CDR3 spans 16 amino acids. CDR3 nucleotide sequence: TGTGCCAGCAGTTCTCCAGGGGGAAACTCAGGTAATGAGCAGTTCTTC. Amino acids: CASSSPGGNSGNEQFF.

This chain uses TRBV7-9 with TRBJ2-7; no reliable D call. V lost 5 bases to trimming and J lost 7 bases, with 15 bases between them. Germline V CDR1 and CDR2: SEHNR, FQNEAQ (reference sequence). The CDR3 has 13 residues. The DNA for the CDR3 is TGTGCCAGCAGCCTTGACCCTCTTGGGGAGCAGTACTTC. This gives the protein CASSLDPLGEQYF.

The rearrangement uses TRBV5-1 and TRBJ1-3; no clear D gene. Germline CDR1 SGHRS, CDR2 YFSETQ. Trimming left V 4 bases short and J 4 bases short, with 18 bases between. The CDR3 length is 16 residues. CDR3 nucleotide sequence: TGCGCCAGCAGCGCGACCCCCAGAGTTGAAGGAAACACCATATATTTT. This sequence encodes CASSATPRVEGNTIYF.

The chain is built from TRBV19 and TRBJ1-3, with TRBD1 as a possible D gene (5 bases). Trimming cost V 3 bases and J 8 bases, with 11 bases left between them. This CDR3 has 13 residues. From germline, CDR1 is LNHDA and CDR2 SQIVND (reference sequence). CDR3 bases: TGTGCCAGTAGTATTGGACATACGGACACCATATATTTT. Encoded protein: CASSIGHTDTIYF.

V and J are TRBV9 and TRBJ1-2, with 8 bases lining up with TRBD1. With 0 bases clipped from V and 6 bases from J, the junction kept 4 bases outside the gene matches. The germline gives CDR1 SGDLS, CDR2 YYNGEE. This CDR3 spans 14 amino acids. This chain's CDR3 is CASSVAAQGDGYTF. The CDR3 DNA reads as TGTGCCAGCAGCGTAGCTGCACAGGGGGATGGCTACACCTTC.

This chain connects TRBV6-1 to TRBJ2-7; 7 nucleotides match TRBD1. Germline CDR1 reads MNHNS; CDR2 reads SASEGT. J gave up 0 bases and V 11 bases, and 10 bases lay outside the gene matches. This CDR3 has 14 amino acids. The CDR3 sequence is CASGRQGSSYEQYF. CDR3 bases: TGTGCCTCCGGTAGACAGGGTAGCTCCTACGAGCAGTACTTC.

This chain connects TRBV7-7 to TRBJ2-3, with 13 bases that match TRBD2. This CDR3 is built from 15 residues. V lost 4 bases, J lost 6 bases, and 4 bases stayed unmatched. Germline CDR1 SSHAT, CDR2 FNYEAQ (reference sequence). As DNA, the CDR3 is TGTGCCAGCAGCTCCGGACTAGCGGGGGCCGATACGCAGTATTTT. Translating it yields CASSSGLAGADTQYF.

The chain joins TRBV6-5 to TRBJ1-1; D ambiguous. Germline V CDR1 and CDR2: MNHEY, SVGAGI. The CDR3 is made up of 15 amino acids. The V and J ends lost 0 bases and 0 bases respectively, with 8 bases between them. CDR3 coding DNA: TGTGCCAGCAGTTACTCGGCAGGAATGAACACTGAAGCTTTCTTT. As protein: CASSYSAGMNTEAFF.

The chain combines TRBV5-1 with TRBJ2-3, with 11 bases lining up with TRBD2. This CDR3 spans 16 amino acids. The J segment lost 5 bases and the V segment lost 4 bases, leaving 9 bases of the junction unmatched. The germline V gene encodes CDR1 SGHRS and CDR2 YFSETQ. In nucleotides, the CDR3 is TGCGCCAGCAGCCTGCGACTAGCGGGGATGGGAGATACGCAGTATTTT. Amino acid sequence: CASSLRLAGMGDTQYF.

The V call is TRBV28, the J call TRBJ1-2, with TRBD1 matching 7 bases. CDR3 length: 12 residues. CDR1 is MDHEN and CDR2 is SYDVKM in the germline V gene. Losses at the gene ends were 5 bases for V and 4 bases for J; bases not matched to a gene: 1. CDR3 amino acids: CASSRQGYGYTF. The CDR3 bases are TGTGCCAGCAGTCGACAGGGCTATGGCTACACCTTC.

This clone was counted once. The chain employs TRBV5-1 and TRBJ2-7; no definite D call. Between the trimmed V and J ends, which lost 0 bases and 1 base, there was a span of 8 bases. The CDR3 totals 14 residues. The germline gives CDR1 SGHRS, CDR2 YFSETQ. The CDR3 DNA reads TGCGCCAGCAGCTTGGATATGGGATCCTACGAGCAGTACTTC. Translating it yields CASSLDMGSYEQYF.

The rearrangement links TRBV4-1 to TRBJ2-7; no definite D call. CDR3 length equals 15 residues. V was cut by 0 bases and J by 6 bases, with 15 bases left in between. The germline V gene encodes CDR1 MGHRA and CDR2 YSYEKL. The CDR3 coding sequence is TGCGCCAGCAGCCAAGAAGGCATGAAGAGTGCCGAGCAGTACTTC. Translation: CASSQEGMKSAEQYF.

V is TRBV6-5 and J is TRBJ2-7; 7 bases match TRBD1. The CDR3 extends over 13 amino acids. Germline loops: CDR1 MNHEY, CDR2 SVGAGI. V was pared by 6 bases and J by 1 base, with 3 bases of the junction left unmatched. For the CDR3, the DNA is TGTGCCAGCAGCAGGGACAGATCCTACGAGCAGTACTTC. Residues: CASSRDRSYEQYF.

This clone has a single count. The rearrangement links TRBV19 to TRBJ1-4; tentatively, D is TRBD1 (5 bases). The CDR3 contains 17 residues. Per the germline V gene, CDR1 is LNHDA and CDR2 is SQIVND (reference sequence). V was clipped by 6 bases and J by 7 bases, with 24 bases between them. The CDR3 region is CASSPGPRGGRSEKLFF. DNA for the CDR3: TGTGCCAGTAGCCCCGGCCCGAGGGGTGGGAGGAGTGAAAAACTGTTTTTT.

This chain uses TRBV6-6 with TRBJ1-3, with 11 bases lining up with TRBD1. V lost 6 bases and J lost 3; bases outside the gene matches: 7. The CDR3 contains 16 residues. Germline V CDR1 and CDR2: MNHNY, SVGAGI (reference sequence). The CDR3 protein is CASSSGQGASGNTIYF. The CDR3 bases are TGTGCCAGCAGCTCCGGACAGGGGGCGAGTGGAAACACCATATATTTT.

The rearrangement joins TRBV5-1 to TRBJ2-7; D call uncertain. V lost 0 bases and J 5 bases, leaving 12 bases between the germline ends. From germline, CDR1 is SGHRS and CDR2 YFSETQ. The CDR3 length is 14 residues. Written as DNA, the CDR3 is TGCGCCAGCAGCTTGGGCCAGTTAGTCGACGAGCAGTACTTC. Amino acid sequence: CASSLGQLVDEQYF.

V and J are TRBV19 and TRBJ1-4; TRBD1 agrees at 10 bases. Germline assignment: CDR1 LNHDA and CDR2 SQIVND (reference sequence). V dropped 8 bases and J dropped 9; count of bases not matched to a gene: 15. CDR3 length equals 16 residues. The CDR3 DNA follows: TGTGCCAGTCATTCGACAGGGGGCCTCTCGTTGAAAAAACTGTTTTTT. It yields the protein CASHSTGGLSLKKLFF.

V usage is TRBV6-4 and J usage is TRBJ1-2; D not resolved. CDR3 length: 17 residues. Germline V lookup: CDR1 MRHNA, CDR2 SNTAGT. V was cut by 4 bases and J by 4 bases, with 22 bases left in between. The CDR3 spells CASSGHYPHGKTYGYTF. Here the CDR3 DNA reads TGTGCCAGCAGTGGCCACTACCCACACGGAAAGACCTATGGCTACACCTTC.

This chain connects TRBV6-5 to TRBJ2-7, with 8 positions matching TRBD1. The CDR3 runs to 14 residues. Trimming took 6 bases from V and 6 from J; bases not matched to a gene: 10. CDR1 is MNHEY, CDR2 SVGAGI, per germline. CDR3 DNA sequence: TGTGCCAGCAGGCCTCCAGGGGGCTCGGGCGAGCAGTACTTC. It specifies CASRPPGGSGEQYF.

This clone was counted only a few times. The genes are TRBV7-8 and TRBJ1-2; perhaps TRBD1 as D (5 bases). The CDR3 is 14 amino acids. With 5 bases removed from V and 9 bases from J, the gap between germline ends came to 19 bases. Germline V gene lookup returns CDR1 SGHVS and CDR2 FQNEAQ. The CDR3 loop reads CASSPGPTYESYTF. Here the CDR3 DNA reads TGTGCCAGCAGCCCGGGACCGACCTATGAGAGCTACACCTTC.

By its share, this clone is large. The rearrangement links TRBV6-1 to TRBJ1-2, with 7 bases matching TRBD1. There are 15 residues in the CDR3. Per germline, CDR1 MNHNS and CDR2 SASEGT. Germline trimming cut 5 bases from V and 4 bases from J; bases unmatched to any gene: 10. The CDR3 region has the DNA TGTGCCAGCAGTCAGACCCTGACAGGGTCCTATGGCTACACCTTC. It codes for CASSQTLTGSYGYTF.

The chain is built from TRBV4-2 and TRBJ2-3, with a possible D match to TRBD2 (7 bases). The CDR3 is made up of 21 amino acids. V was shortened by 3 bases and J by 0 bases, with 28 bases between the two germline ends. The germline CDR1 and CDR2 sequences are LGHNA and YNFKEQ. For the CDR3, the DNA is TGTGCCAGCAGCCAGCCAAGCCGGGGGGCCGGGGTTGCTACTAGCACAGATACGCAGTATTTT. Translation: CASSQPSRGAGVATSTDTQYF.

This sequence joins TRBV6-5 and TRBJ1-2; 7 bases align to TRBD1. This CDR3 is built from 14 residues. Germline V gene data show CDR1 as MNHEY and CDR2 as SVGAGI. J was trimmed by 8 bases and V by 2 bases; bases with no gene match: 8. The CDR3 DNA reads as TGTGCCAGCAGTTACCTGACAGGGTATGACGGCTACACCTTC. As protein: CASSYLTGYDGYTF.

The chain links TRBV9 to TRBJ2-1; the D is unclear. The germline V gene has CDR1 SGDLS and CDR2 YYNGEE. V lost 1 base and J lost 9, with 11 bases in between. CDR3 length: 13 residues. In DNA form, the CDR3 reads TGTGCCAGCAGCGTATTCCCCTACGGTGAGCAGTTCTTC. This translates into CASSVFPYGEQFF.

This clone came up a few times. The CDR3 DNA is TGTGCCAGCAGTGAACGGGTGCTCGCAGAGACCCAGTACTTC. Encoded protein: CASSERVLAETQYF. The chain has TRBV2 and TRBJ2-5, with unresolved D. Trimming took 2 bases from V and 4 from J, leaving 11 bases between them. Per germline, CDR1 SNHLY and CDR2 FYNNEI. The CDR3 sequence is 14 residues long.

The chain has TRBV7-2 and TRBJ2-5; perhaps TRBD1 as D (5 bases). The CDR3 is 14 residues long. Germline-derived CDR1 and CDR2 are SGHTA and FQGNSA. The V end was cut by 9 bases, the J end by 3 bases, with 17 bases between. This CDR3 is CASRTRAREETQYF. CDR3 in DNA: TGTGCCAGTCGTACCAGGGCCAGGGAAGAGACCCAGTACTTC.

The chain joins TRBV30 to TRBJ2-1; D perhaps matches TRBD2 (5 bases). Germline-derived CDR1 and CDR2 are GTSNPN and SVGIG (reference sequence). V lost 0 bases and J 8 bases, leaving 11 bases between the germline ends. The CDR3 sequence is 13 residues long. The CDR3 DNA is TGTGCCTGGAGTGTACGGGGTTACGATGAGCAGTTCTTC. It yields the protein CAWSVRGYDEQFF.

V and J are TRBV7-9 and TRBJ2-5; 9 bases align to TRBD1. Germline loops: CDR1 SEHNR, CDR2 FQNEAQ (reference sequence). This CDR3 region has 19 residues. J gave up 4 bases and V 5 bases, and 20 bases lay outside the gene matches. The CDR3 sequence is CASSPERGTGNSPRETQYF. The CDR3 nucleotides are TGTGCCAGCAGCCCCGAGAGAGGGACAGGGAATTCACCAAGAGAGACCCAGTACTTC.

Remarks on this clone: One end of the junction fails to match germline, which may point to a read error. Other DNA sequences within the sample encode an identical CDR3. This chain connects TRBV6-5 to TRBJ1-4; 7 bases are shared with TRBD1. CDR1 and CDR2 (germline): MNHEY, SVGAGI. This CDR3 comprises 14 residues. The CDR3 DNA is TGTGCCAGCAGGCCCGGGACAGCGAATGAAAAACTGTTCTTT. This encodes CASRPGTANEKLFF.

The chain joins TRBV5-6 to TRBJ2-7; D unclear. CDR1 SGHDT and CDR2 YYEEEE come from the germline V gene. V lost 3 bases and J lost 5, with 9 bases in between. The CDR3 sequence is 12 residues long. For the CDR3, the DNA is TGTGCCAGCAGCTCCCGAGGCAACGAGCAGTACTTC. Protein: CASSSRGNEQYF.

CDR3 DNA sequence: TGTGCCAGCAGTTCCCCGACAGGCTATAGCAATCAGCCCCAGCATTTT. Translating gives CASSSPTGYSNQPQHF. V and J are TRBV28 and TRBJ1-5; a weak D match, TRBD1 (6 bases). With 4 bases removed from V and 0 bases from J, the gap between germline ends came to 13 bases. This CDR3 is built from 16 residues. Germline V CDR1 and CDR2: MDHEN, SYDVKM.